These 7 T cell receptor beta chains share one sample of origin, sequenced in a study of blood T cell repertoires in COVID-19. The data were produced by immunoSEQ multiplex PCR, yet TCRdb's version contains in-frame clones alone and is incomplete. The sample yields around 130,000 clones, more than 75% seen once. The source material was peripheral blood. These receptors were taken from a man aged 70-80 years with active COVID-19.

The chain combines TRBV7-3 with TRBJ2-3, with 9 positions matching TRBD2. The CDR3 contains 16 residues. Trimming cost V 5 bases and J 5 bases; bases outside gene matches: 11. The germline CDR1 and CDR2 sequences are SGHTA and FQGTGA. For the CDR3, the DNA is TGTGCCAGCAGCCCGTATAGCGGGAGTGGGGGAGATACGCAGTATTTT. Translated, it gives CASSPYSGSGGDTQYF. The full variable domain, completed using reference TRBV7-3 and TRBJ2-3, is GAGVSQTPSNKVTEKGKYVELRCDPISGHTALYWYRQSLGQGPEFLIYFQGTGAADDSGLPNDRFFAVRPEGSVSTLKIQRTERGDSAVYLCASSPYSGSGGDTQYFGPGTRLTVL.

The rearrangement links TRBV18 to TRBJ1-1; no reliable D call. CDR3 length: 14 residues. The V and J ends lost 4 bases and 3 bases respectively, with 12 bases between them. In germline, CDR1 is KGHSH, CDR2 LQKENI. The CDR3 bases are TGTGCCAGCTCACTTTCACCTAGCGACACTGAAGCTTTCTTT. Translation: CASSLSPSDTEAFF.

CDR3 bases: TGTGCCAGCTCACCTCGAGGCGGAGGGTCAGATACGCAGTATTTT. Translated: CASSPRGGGSDTQYF. The chain carries TRBV18 and TRBJ2-3; D might be TRBD2 (6 bases). Germline assignment: CDR1 KGHSH and CDR2 LQKENI. Trimming stripped 3 bases from V and 4 bases from J, with 14 bases between. This CDR3 has 15 residues.

This CDR3 reads CASSPSRYEQYF. The CDR3 region has the DNA TGTGCCAGCAGCCCCTCGCGCTACGAGCAGTACTTC. The rearrangement uses TRBV11-2 and TRBJ2-7, with unresolved D. CDR1 and CDR2 (germline): SGHAT, FQNNGV. V lost 5 bases and J 3 bases, leaving 8 bases between the germline ends. This CDR3 comprises 12 residues.

The V gene is TRBV5-5, the J gene TRBJ2-3, with D tentatively TRBD1 (6 bases). The CDR3 consists of 14 residues. Trimming took off 4 bases at V and 2 bases at J, with 11 bases between the two ends. Germline V gives CDR1 SGHKS, CDR2 YYEKEE (reference sequence). The CDR3 DNA reads as TGTGCCAGCAGCCGAACAGGGACCACAGATACGCAGTATTTT. It translates to CASSRTGTTDTQYF.

This chain connects TRBV7-2 to TRBJ2-5; possibly TRBD1 for D (5 bases). This CDR3 is 14 amino acids long. Germline lookup yields CDR1 SGHTA and CDR2 FQGNSA. The V end was cut by 5 bases, the J end by 5 bases, with 15 bases between. For the CDR3, the DNA is TGTGCCAGCAGCCAGGTCAGGGTGGTGGAGACCCAGTACTTC. It codes for CASSQVRVVETQYF.

This clone was seen a single time. This chain joins TRBV7-9 and TRBJ2-3, with D tentatively TRBD1 (6 bases). The CDR3 runs 14 residues. The ends were cut back, 3 bases at V and 5 bases at J, with 12 bases in the middle. The V gene's germline CDR1 is SEHNR and CDR2 FQNEAQ (reference sequence). Here the CDR3 DNA reads TGTGCCAGCAGCTTGCGCAGGGGAGTAGATACGCAGTATTTT. It is translated as CASSLRRGVDTQYF.